This T cell receptor (beta chain) is from a study of identical twins. The sample holds a few counts of this clonotype. TCRdb independently ran MiXCR on the 5' RACE reads; one entry per CDR3 protein. The profile covers some 760,000 distinct CDR3 sequences, with about 20% appearing a single time and roughly 13% taken by the ten largest. This sample also appeared in a second study, on T cells expressing NK-cell markers.

Sequencing used PBMCs. The receptor was isolated from a woman younger than 30 in good health.

Here the CDR3 reads CASSKVRGSQFFF. The DNA for the CDR3 is TGTGCCAGCAGCAAAGTAAGAGGGTCACAATTTTTCTTT. This chain links TRBV21-1 with TRBJ1-1. TRBV21-1 is a documented pseudogene. The CDR3 consists of 13 residues.